The present entry profiles one T cell receptor beta chain with its context. V dropped 1 base and J dropped 6 bases, with 13 bases sitting between them. The CDR3 runs to 15 residues. Germline V gene lookup returns CDR1 MNHEY and CDR2 SMNVEV (reference sequence). The assay was immunoSEQ multiplex PCR, and TCRdb's table has in-frame clones only and misses some. The sample holds some 49,000 clones; 90% are singletons and the top ten take approximately 5%. The data derive from a study of T cell changes during pregnancy in multiple sclerosis. The sequences come from peripheral blood, collected after pregnancy. V gene TRBV27 combines with J gene TRBJ2-1; no firm D call. The sequence was collected from a female donor in good health, enrolled as a control in a pregnancy study. The CDR3 nucleotides read TGTGCCAGCAGTTTATTGCCCCTAGTATCCAATGAGCAGTTCTTC. Protein sequence: CASSLLPLVSNEQFF.